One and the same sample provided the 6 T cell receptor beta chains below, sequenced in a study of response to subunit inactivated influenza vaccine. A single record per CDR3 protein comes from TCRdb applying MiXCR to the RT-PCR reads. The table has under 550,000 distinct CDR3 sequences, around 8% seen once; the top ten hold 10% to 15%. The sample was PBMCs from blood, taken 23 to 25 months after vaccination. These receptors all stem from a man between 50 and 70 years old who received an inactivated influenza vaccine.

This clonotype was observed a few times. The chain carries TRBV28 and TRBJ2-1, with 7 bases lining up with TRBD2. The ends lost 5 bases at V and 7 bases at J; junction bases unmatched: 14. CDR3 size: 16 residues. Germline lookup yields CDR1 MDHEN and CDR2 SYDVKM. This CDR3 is CASSAPRAGVFNEQFF. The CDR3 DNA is TGTGCCAGCAGTGCCCCTCGGGCGGGGGTATTTAATGAGCAGTTCTTC.

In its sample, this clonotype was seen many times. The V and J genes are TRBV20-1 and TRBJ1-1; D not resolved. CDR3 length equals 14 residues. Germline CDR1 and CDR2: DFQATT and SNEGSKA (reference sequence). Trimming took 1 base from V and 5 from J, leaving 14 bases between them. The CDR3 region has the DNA TGCAGTGCTAGAGGAGCGGAGGAGGGAACTGAAGCTTTCTTT. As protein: CSARGAEEGTEAFF.

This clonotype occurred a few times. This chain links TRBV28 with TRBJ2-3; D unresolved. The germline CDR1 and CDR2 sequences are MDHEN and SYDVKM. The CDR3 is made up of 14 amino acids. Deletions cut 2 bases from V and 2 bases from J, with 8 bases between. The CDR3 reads CASSLVEYTDTQYF. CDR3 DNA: TGTGCCAGCAGTTTAGTGGAGTACACAGATACGCAGTATTTT. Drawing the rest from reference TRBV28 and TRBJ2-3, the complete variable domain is DVKVTQSSRYLVKRTGEKVFLECVQDMDHENMFWYRQDPGLGLRLIYFSYDVKMKEKGDIPEGYSVSREKKERFSLILESASTNQTSMYLCASSLVEYTDTQYFGPGTRLTVL.

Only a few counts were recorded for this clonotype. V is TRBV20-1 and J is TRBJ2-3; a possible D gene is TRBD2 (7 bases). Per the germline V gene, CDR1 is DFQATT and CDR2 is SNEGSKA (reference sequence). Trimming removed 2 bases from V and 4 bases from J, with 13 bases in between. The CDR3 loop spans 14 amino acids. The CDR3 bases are TGCAGTGCTAGACGGGGGGCTAGGGCAGATACGCAGTATTTT. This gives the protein CSARRGARADTQYF.

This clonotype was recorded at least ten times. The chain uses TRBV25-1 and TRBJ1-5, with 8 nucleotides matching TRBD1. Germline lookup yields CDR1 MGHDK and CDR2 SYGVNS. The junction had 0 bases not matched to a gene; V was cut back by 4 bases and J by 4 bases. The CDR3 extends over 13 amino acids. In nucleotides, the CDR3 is TGTGCCAGCAGTGGACAGGGGAATCAGCCCCAGCATTTT. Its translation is CASSGQGNQPQHF. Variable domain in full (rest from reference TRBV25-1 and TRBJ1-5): EADIYQTPRYLVIGTGKKITLECSQTMGHDKMYWYQQDPGMELHLIHYSYGVNSTEKGDLSSESTVSRIRTEHFPLTLESARPSHTSQYLCASSGQGNQPQHFGDGTRLSIL.

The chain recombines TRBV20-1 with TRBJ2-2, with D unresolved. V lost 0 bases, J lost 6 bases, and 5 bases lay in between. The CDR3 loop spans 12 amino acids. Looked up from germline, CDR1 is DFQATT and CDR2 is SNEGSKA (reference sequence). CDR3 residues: CSARELAGELFF. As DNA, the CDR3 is TGCAGTGCTAGAGAGCTAGCCGGGGAGCTGTTTTTT.